The clone carrying this T cell receptor (beta chain) was recorded once. This entry is derived from a study of blood T cell repertoires in COVID-19. Clinical history as reported by participants underpinned cohort assignment. Among Cohort 3 donors, those recovered had two negative PCRs, clearance, or symptom resolution. The repertoire was sequenced with immunoSEQ multiplex PCR; TCRdb's copy has only in-frame clones and lacks some. In the table there are about 290,000 clones, approximately 88% of which are singletons. The CDR3 consists of 14 residues. Germline CDR1 and CDR2: KGHSH and LQKENI. The J segment lost 4 bases and the V segment lost 2 bases, leaving 3 bases of the junction unmatched.

This clonotype was sampled from a woman between 40 and 55 years old who had recovered from COVID-19. Input material: PBMCs or T cells enriched from blood (not recorded which). The genes are TRBV18 and TRBJ1-2; 8 bases fit TRBD1. The CDR3 here is CASSPGDRGYGYTF. The CDR3 coding sequence is TGTGCCAGCTCACCAGGAGACAGGGGCTATGGCTACACCTTC.